Following are 10 T cell receptor beta chains from one sample sequenced in a study of OX40 agonist ivuxolimab in advanced cancers. The protocol was immunoSEQ multiplex PCR, while the TCRdb copy is restricted to in-frame clones and leaves out a portion. The table lists 15,000 to 20,000 clones, around 83% of them singletons. The sample consisted of CD4+ or CD8+ T cells sorted from blood, taken in a trial of the OX40 agonist ivuxolimab. The receptors derive from an adult with an advanced solid tumor such as melanoma, head and neck, liver or kidney cancer.

This clone came up a few times. The chain is built from TRBV7-3 and TRBJ2-1; either TRBD1 or TRBD2 may fit D (5 bases each). V was clipped by 4 bases and J by 5 bases, with 9 bases between them. The CDR3 has 13 amino acids. Per the germline V gene, CDR1 is SGHTA and CDR2 is FQGTGA. CDR3 nucleotide sequence: TGTGCCAGCAGCTGGGACGGAAACAATGAGCAGTTCTTC. It specifies CASSWDGNNEQFF.

V and J are TRBV7-3 and TRBJ2-1; a possible D gene is TRBD2 (5 bases). Germline CDR1 is SGHTA and CDR2 is FQGTGA. This CDR3 spans 14 amino acids. Trimming pared 3 bases from V and 1 base from J, leaving 7 bases between. The CDR3 sequence: CASSFAGSYNEQFF. CDR3 DNA sequence: TGTGCCAGCAGCTTCGCGGGTTCCTACAATGAGCAGTTCTTC. The variable domain in full, with the rest retrieved from reference TRBV7-3 and TRBJ2-1, is GAGVSQTPSNKVTEKGKYVELRCDPISGHTALYWYRQSLGQGPEFLIYFQGTGAADDSGLPNDRFFAVRPEGSVSTLKIQRTERGDSAVYLCASSFAGSYNEQFFGPGTRLTVL.

The chain has TRBV14 and TRBJ1-2; TRBD1 is a possible D gene (6 bases). CDR1 SGHDN and CDR2 FVKESK come from the germline V gene. The CDR3 sequence is 17 residues long. The germline V and J ends were trimmed by 0 bases and 6 bases, with 20 bases remaining between them. CDR3 region: CASSQEGWGRDLNGYTF. The CDR3 DNA is TGTGCCAGCAGCCAAGAGGGATGGGGGCGCGACTTGAATGGCTACACCTTC.

The V and J genes are TRBV6-1 and TRBJ1-1; the match to TRBD1 covers 8 bases. V lost 3 bases, J lost 1 base, and 4 bases stayed unmatched. The CDR3 has 15 amino acids. The germline CDR1 and CDR2 sequences are MNHNS and SASEGT. CDR3 in DNA: TGTGCCAGCAGTGACCAAGGACAGGGGAACACTGAAGCTTTCTTT. It yields the protein CASSDQGQGNTEAFF.

The chain uses TRBV7-8 and TRBJ1-1, with a weak D call TRBD1 (5 bases). The CDR3 runs 12 residues. V lost 6 bases to trimming and J lost 5 bases, with 10 bases between them. Germline V gene sequence: CDR1 SGHVS, CDR2 FQNEAQ. The CDR3 bases are TGTGCCAGCAGGGGGGGGAGGACTGAAGCTTTCTTT. Its protein is CASRGGRTEAFF. Variable domain in full (rest from reference TRBV7-8 and TRBJ1-1): GAGVSQSPRYKVAKRGQDVALRCDPISGHVSLFWYQQALGQGPEFLTYFQNEAQLDKSGLPSDRFFAERPEGSVSTLKIQRTQQEDSAVYLCASRGGRTEAFFGQGTRLTVV.

The rearrangement links TRBV2 to TRBJ1-2; TRBD1 matches at 8 bases. The CDR3 runs 13 residues. With V trimmed by 6 bases and J by 10 bases, 10 bases remained unmatched. CDR1 and CDR2 from the germline V gene are SNHLY and FYNNEI. The CDR3 here is CASRFRDRGAYTF. The CDR3 coding sequence is TGTGCCAGCAGATTCCGAGACAGGGGAGCCTACACCTTC.

CDR3 DNA sequence: TGCGCCAGCCGGTCAGAGGGGGCCCGCACAGATACGCAGTATTTT. Translating gives CASRSEGARTDTQYF. The genes are TRBV5-1 and TRBJ2-3; the match to TRBD1 covers 7 bases. The CDR3 length is 15 residues. Losses at the gene ends were 7 bases for V and 1 base for J; bases not matched to a gene: 9. CDR1 and CDR2 from the germline V gene are SGHRS and YFSETQ.

This clone has only a few counts. This chain uses TRBV7-2 with TRBJ1-1, with a tentative D call TRBD1 (5 bases). The V end was cut by 5 bases, the J end by 0 bases, with 7 bases between. CDR1 is SGHTA and CDR2 is FQGNSA in the germline V gene. The CDR3 consists of 13 residues. In DNA form, the CDR3 reads TGTGCCAGCAGCCTACAGGTGAACACTGAAGCTTTCTTT. It is translated as CASSLQVNTEAFF.

The chain couples TRBV9 to TRBJ2-5; a weak D match, TRBD1 (6 bases). The CDR3 sequence is 14 residues long. Trimming shortened V by 6 bases and J by 4 bases, and 16 bases separated the two germline ends. Germline V gene lookup returns CDR1 SGDLS and CDR2 YYNGEE. The CDR3: CASTRQVSGETQYF. The CDR3 bases are TGTGCCAGCACCCGACAGGTCAGCGGAGAGACCCAGTACTTC.

This clone was found once. The genes are TRBV4-1 and TRBJ2-2; 11 nucleotides agree with TRBD2. Germline V lookup: CDR1 MGHRA, CDR2 YSYEKL. V was clipped by 4 bases and J by 6 bases; unmatched bases: 4. The CDR3 is 15 amino acids. The CDR3 DNA reads TGCGCCAGCAGCCGGTCACTAGCGGGGGCCGGGGAGCTGTTTTTT. Translating it yields CASSRSLAGAGELFF.